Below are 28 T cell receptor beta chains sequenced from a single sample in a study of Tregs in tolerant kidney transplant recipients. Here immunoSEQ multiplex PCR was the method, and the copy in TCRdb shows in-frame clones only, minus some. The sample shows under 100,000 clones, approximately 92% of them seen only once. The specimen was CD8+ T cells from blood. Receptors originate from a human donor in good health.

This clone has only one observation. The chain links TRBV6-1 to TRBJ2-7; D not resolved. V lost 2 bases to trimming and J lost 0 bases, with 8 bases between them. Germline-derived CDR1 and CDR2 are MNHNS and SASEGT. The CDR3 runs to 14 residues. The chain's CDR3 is CASSEQASSYEQYF. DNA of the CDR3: TGTGCCAGCAGTGAACAGGCTAGCTCCTACGAGCAGTACTTC.

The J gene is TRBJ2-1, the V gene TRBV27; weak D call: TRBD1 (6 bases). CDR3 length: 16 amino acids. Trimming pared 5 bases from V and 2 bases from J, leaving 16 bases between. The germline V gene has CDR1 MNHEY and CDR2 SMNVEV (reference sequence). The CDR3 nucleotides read TGTGCCAGCAGTATCTCGACAGGTCTTACCTACAATGAGCAGTTCTTC. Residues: CASSISTGLTYNEQFF.

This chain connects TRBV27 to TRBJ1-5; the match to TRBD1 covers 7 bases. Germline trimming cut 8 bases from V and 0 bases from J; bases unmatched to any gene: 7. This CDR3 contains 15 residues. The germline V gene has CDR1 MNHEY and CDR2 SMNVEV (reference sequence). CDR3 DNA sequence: TGTGCCAGCCAAACAGGGGAGTATAGCAATCAGCCCCAGCATTTT. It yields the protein CASQTGEYSNQPQHF.

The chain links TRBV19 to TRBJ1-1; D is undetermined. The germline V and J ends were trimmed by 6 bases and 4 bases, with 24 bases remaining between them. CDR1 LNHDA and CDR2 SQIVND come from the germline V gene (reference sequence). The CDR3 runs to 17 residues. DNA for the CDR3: TGTGCCAGTAGAGCCGGGTCCAGCGGTTTCTTAGCCACTGAAGCTTTCTTT. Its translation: CASRAGSSGFLATEAFF.

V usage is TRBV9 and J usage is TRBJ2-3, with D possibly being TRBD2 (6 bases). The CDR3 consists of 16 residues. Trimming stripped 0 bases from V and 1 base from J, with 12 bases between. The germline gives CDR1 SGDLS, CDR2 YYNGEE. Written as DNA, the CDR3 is TGTGCCAGCAGCGTAGAAGGGAGGCAGGGCACAGATACGCAGTATTTT. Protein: CASSVEGRQGTDTQYF.

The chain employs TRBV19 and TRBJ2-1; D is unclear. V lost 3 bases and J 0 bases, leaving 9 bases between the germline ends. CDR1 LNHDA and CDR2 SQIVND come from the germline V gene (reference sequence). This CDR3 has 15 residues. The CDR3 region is CASSILLSSYNEQFF. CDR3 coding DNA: TGTGCCAGTAGTATTTTACTAAGCTCCTACAATGAGCAGTTCTTC.

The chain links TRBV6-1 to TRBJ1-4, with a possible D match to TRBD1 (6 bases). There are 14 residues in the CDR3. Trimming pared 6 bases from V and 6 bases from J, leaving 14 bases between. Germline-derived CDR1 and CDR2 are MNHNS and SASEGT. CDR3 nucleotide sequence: TGTGCCAGCAGGGGTCCCGGGACATATGAAAAACTGTTTTTT. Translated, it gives CASRGPGTYEKLFF.

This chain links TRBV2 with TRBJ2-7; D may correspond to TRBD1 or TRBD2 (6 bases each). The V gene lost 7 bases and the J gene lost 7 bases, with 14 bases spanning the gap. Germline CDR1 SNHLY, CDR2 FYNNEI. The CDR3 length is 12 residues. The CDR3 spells CASIGGGREQYF. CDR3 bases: TGTGCCAGCATTGGAGGGGGAAGGGAGCAGTACTTC.

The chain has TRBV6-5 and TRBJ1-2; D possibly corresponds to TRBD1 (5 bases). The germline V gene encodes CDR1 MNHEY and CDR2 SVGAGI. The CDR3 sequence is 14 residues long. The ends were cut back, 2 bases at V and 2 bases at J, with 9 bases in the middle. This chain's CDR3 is CASSYRDGNYGYTF. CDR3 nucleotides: TGTGCCAGCAGTTACAGGGACGGGAACTATGGCTACACCTTC.

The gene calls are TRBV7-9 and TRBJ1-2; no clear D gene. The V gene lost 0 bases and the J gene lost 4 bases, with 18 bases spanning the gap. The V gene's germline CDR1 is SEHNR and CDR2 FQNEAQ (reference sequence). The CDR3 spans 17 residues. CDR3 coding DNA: TGTGCCAGCAGCTTAGCCCCCGCGGACCAAAAAGGCTATGGCTACACCTTC. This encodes CASSLAPADQKGYGYTF.

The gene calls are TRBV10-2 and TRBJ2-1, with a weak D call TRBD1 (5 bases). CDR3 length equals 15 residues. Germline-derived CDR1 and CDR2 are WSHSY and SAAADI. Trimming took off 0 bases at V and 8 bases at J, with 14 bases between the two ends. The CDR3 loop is CASSESSGLLHEQFF. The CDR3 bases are TGCGCCAGCAGTGAGTCCTCAGGGCTTCTCCATGAGCAGTTCTTC.

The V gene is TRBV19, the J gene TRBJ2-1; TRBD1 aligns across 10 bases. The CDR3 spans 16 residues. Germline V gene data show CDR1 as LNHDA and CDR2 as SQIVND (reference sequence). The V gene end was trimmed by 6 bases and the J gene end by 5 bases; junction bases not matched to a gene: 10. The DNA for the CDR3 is TGTGCCAGTAGGGTCTACGGGACAGGGGCGCACAATGAGCAGTTCTTC. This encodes CASRVYGTGAHNEQFF.

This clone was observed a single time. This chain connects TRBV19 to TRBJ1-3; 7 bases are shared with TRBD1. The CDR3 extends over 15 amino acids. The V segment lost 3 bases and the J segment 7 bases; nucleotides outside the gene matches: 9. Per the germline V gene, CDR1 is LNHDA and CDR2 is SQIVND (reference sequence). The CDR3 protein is CASSIRDSLWNTIYF. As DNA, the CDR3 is TGTGCCAGTAGTATCCGGGACAGCCTGTGGAACACCATATATTTT. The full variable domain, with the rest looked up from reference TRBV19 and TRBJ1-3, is DGGITQSPKYLFRKEGQNVTLSCEQNLNHDAMYWYRQDPGQGLRLIYYSQIVNDFQKGDIAEGYSVSREKKESFPLTVTSAQKNPTAFYLCASSIRDSLWNTIYFGEGSWLTVV.

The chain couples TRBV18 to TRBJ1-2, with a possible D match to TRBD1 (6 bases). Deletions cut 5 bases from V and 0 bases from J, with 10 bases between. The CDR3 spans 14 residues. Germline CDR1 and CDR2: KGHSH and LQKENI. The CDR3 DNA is TGTGCCAGCTCAGAAGGGACACCTAACTATGGCTACACCTTC. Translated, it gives CASSEGTPNYGYTF.

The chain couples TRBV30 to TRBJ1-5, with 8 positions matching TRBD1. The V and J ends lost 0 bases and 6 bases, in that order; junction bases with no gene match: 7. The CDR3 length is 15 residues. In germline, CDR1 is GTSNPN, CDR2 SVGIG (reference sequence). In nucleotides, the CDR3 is TGTGCCTGGAGTGTGGGTCAGGGGGCGTTTCAGCCCCAGCATTTT. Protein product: CAWSVGQGAFQPQHF.

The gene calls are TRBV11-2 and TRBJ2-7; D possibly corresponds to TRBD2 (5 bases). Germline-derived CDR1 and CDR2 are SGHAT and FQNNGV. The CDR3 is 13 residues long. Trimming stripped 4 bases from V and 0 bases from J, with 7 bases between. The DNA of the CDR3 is TGTGCCAGCAGCTCGGGAAACTCCTACGAGCAGTACTTC. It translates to CASSSGNSYEQYF.

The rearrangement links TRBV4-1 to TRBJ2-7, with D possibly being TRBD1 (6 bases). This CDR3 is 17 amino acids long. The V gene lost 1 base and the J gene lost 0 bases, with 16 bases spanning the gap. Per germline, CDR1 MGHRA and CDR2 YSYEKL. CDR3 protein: CASSQVHTTGSSYEQYF. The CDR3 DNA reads TGCGCCAGCAGCCAAGTACATACCACAGGGAGCTCCTACGAGCAGTACTTC.

The CDR3 sequence is CASTFRGGRADTQYF. CDR3 bases: TGTGCCAGCACCTTCCGAGGGGGGAGGGCAGATACGCAGTATTTT. V and J are TRBV27 and TRBJ2-3; tentatively, D is TRBD2 (7 bases). CDR1 MNHEY and CDR2 SMNVEV come from the germline V gene (reference sequence). Trimming left V 7 bases short and J 4 bases short, with 18 bases between. There are 15 residues in the CDR3.

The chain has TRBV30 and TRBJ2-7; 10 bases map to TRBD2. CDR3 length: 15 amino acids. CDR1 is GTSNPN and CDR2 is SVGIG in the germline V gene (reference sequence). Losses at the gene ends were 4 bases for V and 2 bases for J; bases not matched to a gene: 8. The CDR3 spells CAWKAGLAETYEQYF. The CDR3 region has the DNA TGTGCCTGGAAGGCAGGACTAGCGGAGACCTACGAGCAGTACTTC. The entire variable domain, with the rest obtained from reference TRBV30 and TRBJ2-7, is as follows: SQTIHQWPATLVQPVGSPLSLECTVEGTSNPNLYWYRQAAGRGLQLLFYSVGIGQISSEVPQNLSASRPQDRQFILSSKKLLLSDSGFYLCAWKAGLAETYEQYFGPGTRLTVT.

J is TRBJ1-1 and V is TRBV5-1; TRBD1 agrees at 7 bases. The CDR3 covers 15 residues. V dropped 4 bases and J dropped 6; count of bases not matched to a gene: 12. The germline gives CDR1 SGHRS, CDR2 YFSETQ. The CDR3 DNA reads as TGCGCCAGCAGCCTTAAGGGGGCTACGTCCCCTGAAGCTTTCTTT. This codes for CASSLKGATSPEAFF.

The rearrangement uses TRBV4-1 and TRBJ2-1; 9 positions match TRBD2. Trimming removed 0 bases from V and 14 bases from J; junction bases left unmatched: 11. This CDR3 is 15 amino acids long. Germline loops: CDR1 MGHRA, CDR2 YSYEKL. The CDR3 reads CASSQDREAGGPEFF. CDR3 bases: TGCGCCAGCAGCCAAGATCGAGAAGCGGGAGGCCCCGAGTTCTTC.

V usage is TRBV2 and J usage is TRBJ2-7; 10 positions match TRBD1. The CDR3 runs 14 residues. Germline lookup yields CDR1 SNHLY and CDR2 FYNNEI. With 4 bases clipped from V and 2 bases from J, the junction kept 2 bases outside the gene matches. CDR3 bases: TGTGCCAGCAGTGGGACAGGGGGGACCTACGAGCAGTACTTC. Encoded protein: CASSGTGGTYEQYF.

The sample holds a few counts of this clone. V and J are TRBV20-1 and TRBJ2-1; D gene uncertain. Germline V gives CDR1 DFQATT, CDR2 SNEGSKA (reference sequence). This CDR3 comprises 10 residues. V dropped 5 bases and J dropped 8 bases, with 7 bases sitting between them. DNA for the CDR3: TGCAGTGCTGGCGAGGATGAGCAGTTCTTC. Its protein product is CSAGEDEQFF.

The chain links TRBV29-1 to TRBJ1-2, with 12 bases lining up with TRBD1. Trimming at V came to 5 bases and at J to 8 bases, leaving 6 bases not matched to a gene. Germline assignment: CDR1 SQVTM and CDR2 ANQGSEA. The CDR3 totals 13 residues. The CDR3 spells CSVRGQGAWGYTF. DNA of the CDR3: TGCAGCGTTAGGGGACAGGGGGCATGGGGCTACACCTTC.

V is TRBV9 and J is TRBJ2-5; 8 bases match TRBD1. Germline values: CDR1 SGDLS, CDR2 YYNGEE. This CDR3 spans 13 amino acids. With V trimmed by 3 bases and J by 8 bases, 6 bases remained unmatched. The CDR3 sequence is CASSEGGQGTQYF. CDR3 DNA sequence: TGTGCCAGCAGCGAGGGAGGACAGGGAACCCAGTACTTC. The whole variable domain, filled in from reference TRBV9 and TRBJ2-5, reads DSGVTQTPKHLITATGQRVTLRCSPRSGDLSVYWYQQSLDQGLQFLIQYYNGEERAKGNILERFSAQQFPDLHSELNLSSLELGDSALYFCASSEGGQGTQYFGPGTRLLVL.

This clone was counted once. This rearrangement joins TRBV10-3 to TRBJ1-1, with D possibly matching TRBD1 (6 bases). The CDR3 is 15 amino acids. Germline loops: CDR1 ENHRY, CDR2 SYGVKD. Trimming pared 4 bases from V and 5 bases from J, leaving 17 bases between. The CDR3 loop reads CAISAPGADRTEAFF. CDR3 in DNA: TGTGCCATCAGTGCACCAGGGGCGGATCGGACTGAAGCTTTCTTT.

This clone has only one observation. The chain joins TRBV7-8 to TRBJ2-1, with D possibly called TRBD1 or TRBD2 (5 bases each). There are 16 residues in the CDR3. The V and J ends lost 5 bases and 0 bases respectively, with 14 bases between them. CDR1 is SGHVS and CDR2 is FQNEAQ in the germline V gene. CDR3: CASSLTWGYSYNEQFF. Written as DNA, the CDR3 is TGTGCCAGCAGCCTCACCTGGGGGTACTCCTACAATGAGCAGTTCTTC.

The CDR3 DNA reads TGTGCCAGCAGTGACAGGGGGCGCCCCACCGGGGAGCTGTTTTTT. It yields the protein CASSDRGRPTGELFF. V gene TRBV27 combines with J gene TRBJ2-2; TRBD1 aligns across 10 bases. This CDR3 comprises 15 residues. Trimming at V came to 5 bases and at J to 4 bases, leaving 4 bases not matched to a gene. CDR1 is MNHEY, CDR2 SMNVEV, per germline (reference sequence).